This TCR beta chain appears in the sequencing data of a study of metastatic and nonmetastatic thyroid tumors. Turning to the study itself: For malignant and benign thyroid patients, tumor or nodule tissue and blood were the sources whose repertoires were compared.

Trimming took 4 bases from V and 0 from J, leaving 13 bases between them. The CDR3 runs 16 residues. Germline CDR1 reads LNHDA; CDR2 reads SQIVND (reference sequence). Nobody among the patients had been given any treatment before thyroid surgery. Study-level points and caveats: Significantly greater TCR beta diversity was reportedly found in malignant thyroid tumors than in benign nodules (in blood and tumor).

This clone was detected ten times or more. Antigen unknown. Original methodology: Clinicopathological groups supplied CDR3 differences that were used to build a distant-metastasis classifier for papillary thyroid cancer. With MiXCR, TCRdb reprocessed the PCR reads. These V and J calls rely on TCRdb rather than the paper's analysis. Altogether over 30,000 clones are present, 7% to 9% being singletons, with the ten largest covering 43%. The V and J genes are TRBV19 and TRBJ2-4; a possible D gene is TRBD1 (6 bases). This TCR came from a female donor with papillary thyroid cancer or a benign thyroid nodule (not recorded which). Some clones in this sample may be carry-over from other donors' samples. Material for sequencing was blood. The chain's CDR3 is CASSTGQFLAKNIQYF. Written as DNA, the CDR3 is TGTGCCAGTAGTACCGGACAGTTTTTAGCCAAAAACATTCAGTACTTC.